The source of this T cell receptor beta chain is a study of identical twins. General study results and limits: Sharing of beta out-of-frame sequences by twins showed a weaker excess. For zero-insertion analyses, partial confounding could come from invariant MAIT and iNKT cells.

With 5 bases removed from V and 2 bases from J, the gap between germline ends came to 8 bases. The CDR3 spans 13 residues. Germline values: CDR1 KGHDR, CDR2 SFDVKD. Ten or more counts support this clonotype. Its antigen is undetermined. cDNA carried unique molecular identifiers, and a universal primer site was added by template switching. TCRdb re-derived calls from the 5' RACE reads in MiXCR, one entry per CDR3 protein. The repertoire includes 300,000 to 400,000 distinct CDR3 sequences, around 9% of them detected once, and around 8.6% sits in the top ten. Healthy Caucasian donors formed the entire cohort.

The gene calls are TRBV24-1 and TRBJ2-5; D unclear. The sample consisted of naive T cells sorted from blood. The TCR comes from a woman between 45 and 65 years old in good health. Here the CDR3 DNA reads TGTGCCACCAGTGTACCCCCACAAGAGACCCAGTACTTC. Encoded protein: CATSVPPQETQYF.